This TCR beta chain comes out of a study of blood T cell repertoires in COVID-19. Study overall: T cells, B-cell-depleted T cells, or PBMCs supplied cDNA or gDNA.

Using immunoSEQ multiplex PCR, the repertoire was profiled, and TCRdb retains in-frame clones only, with some absent. The sample lists around 180,000 clones; about 88% were seen once. Germline V gene data show CDR1 as SGHDT and CDR2 as YYEEEE. V was pared by 2 bases and J by 9 bases, with 4 bases of the junction left unmatched. The CDR3 runs to 12 residues. The material sequenced was peripheral blood. The chain uses TRBV5-6 and TRBJ1-2, with 7 nucleotides matching TRBD1. This TCR came from a woman aged 25 to 39 with active or convalescent COVID-19. DNA for the CDR3: TGTGCCAGCAGCTTAGACAGGGAACGCTACACCTTC. It codes for CASSLDRERYTF.